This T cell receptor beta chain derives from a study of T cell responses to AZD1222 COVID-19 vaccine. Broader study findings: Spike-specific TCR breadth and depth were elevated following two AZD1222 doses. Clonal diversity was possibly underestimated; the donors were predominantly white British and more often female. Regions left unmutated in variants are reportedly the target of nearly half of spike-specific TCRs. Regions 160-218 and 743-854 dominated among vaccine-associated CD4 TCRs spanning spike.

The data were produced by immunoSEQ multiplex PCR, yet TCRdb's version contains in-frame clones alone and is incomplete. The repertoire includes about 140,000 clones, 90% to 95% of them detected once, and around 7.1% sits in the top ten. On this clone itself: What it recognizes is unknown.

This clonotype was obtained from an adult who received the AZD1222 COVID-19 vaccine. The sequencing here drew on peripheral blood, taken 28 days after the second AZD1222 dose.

CDR3 DNA sequence: TGCAGCGTTGGAGACAGGGGCTACGAGCAGTACTTC. This translates into CSVGDRGYEQYF. The chain carries TRBV29-1 and TRBJ2-7, with 8 bases identical to TRBD1. Trimming removed 4 bases from V and 3 bases from J; junction bases left unmatched: 2. CDR1 is SQVTM, CDR2 ANQGSEA, per germline. This CDR3 has 12 residues.